What follows describes a single TCR beta chain. Its target is unknown. This entry belongs to a study of T-cell memory formation after mild COVID-19. Across the study: Clustering of TCRs was largely donor specific.

Study results and caveats: That cross-reactive memory joined was suggested by some responding clones appearing in pre-infection memory. Mostly located in CM and EM were contracting CD4+ clones, with contracting CD8+ clones located in EMRA.

MiXCR, applied by TCRdb to the 5' RACE reads, yields one record per CDR3 protein. The sample has a few hundred thousand distinct CDR3 sequences; around 20% are singletons. Germline CDR1 reads LGHNA; CDR2 reads YNFKEQ. V dropped 4 bases and J dropped 0 bases, with 18 bases sitting between them. This CDR3 contains 17 residues. Sequencing was performed on PBMCs or a T cell subset sorted from them (not recorded which). This sequence was found in a man aged 18 to 35 who had mild COVID-19 (a few samples of this study predate the infection). Cell type and time point are not known. The chain has TRBV4-2 and TRBJ1-1; a weak D match, TRBD1 (5 bases). CDR3 in DNA: TGTGCCAGCAGCCGGGGCCCGGAGGGACCGATGAACACTGAAGCTTTCTTT. Translated, it gives CASSRGPEGPMNTEAFF.